These 16 T cell receptor beta chains originate from one sample sequenced in a study of shared clonotypes between healthy human individuals. The method was immunoSEQ multiplex PCR; TCRdb's version includes in-frame clones alone and lacks a portion of them. Of 900,000 to 1,200,000 clones listed, approximately 80% were seen once; the top ten hold roughly 0.65%. The sequenced sample was memory CD4+ T cells from PBMCs. Subset described: CD45RA-negative fraction. Every receptor here comes from a man aged 18 to 29 in good health. Some clones in this sample may be carry-over from other donors' samples.

The chain combines TRBV10-2 with TRBJ2-4, with 13 bases lining up with TRBD2. Per germline, CDR1 WSHSY and CDR2 SAAADI. V dropped 8 bases and J dropped 10; count of bases not matched to a gene: 17. The CDR3 sequence is 17 residues long. Here the CDR3 reads CASQGGLAGQRGVIQYF. CDR3 DNA sequence: TGCGCCAGCCAGGGGGGACTAGCGGGGCAAAGAGGGGTTATTCAGTACTTC.

The chain combines TRBV29-1 with TRBJ2-7, with TRBD2 matching 9 bases. The CDR3 spans 13 residues. The ends lost 2 bases at V and 6 bases at J; junction bases unmatched: 5. Germline V CDR1 and CDR2: SQVTM, ANQGSEA. CDR3 residues: CSVEFSGRFEQYF. Here the CDR3 DNA reads TGCAGCGTTGAATTTAGCGGGAGATTCGAGCAGTACTTC.

In regard to this clone: Other nucleotide sequences from this sample produce the same CDR3. The V gene is TRBV5-1, the J gene TRBJ2-2; D is unresolved. The CDR3 has 15 residues. Trimming took off 0 bases at V and 0 bases at J, with 6 bases between the two ends. CDR1 is SGHRS, CDR2 YFSETQ, per germline. The chain's CDR3 is CASSLAATNTGELFF. The CDR3 DNA reads TGCGCCAGCAGCTTGGCGGCCACGAACACCGGGGAGCTGTTTTTT.

This clone came up a few times. The rearrangement uses TRBV6-1 and TRBJ1-1; D ambiguous. Germline V lookup: CDR1 MNHNS, CDR2 SASEGT. The CDR3 loop spans 13 amino acids. V was trimmed by 6 bases and J by 1 base, leaving 9 bases between them. The CDR3 protein is CASSVFSNTEAFF. Written as DNA, the CDR3 is TGTGCCAGCAGCGTCTTCTCGAACACTGAAGCTTTCTTT.

The CDR3 loop is CASRDRVYTGELFF. The DNA of the CDR3 is TGTGCCAGCAGGGACAGGGTATATACCGGGGAGCTGTTTTTT. The rearrangement joins TRBV2 to TRBJ2-2; 8 nucleotides agree with TRBD1. The trim removed 6 bases at V and 5 bases at J, leaving 5 bases unmatched. The V gene's germline CDR1 is SNHLY and CDR2 FYNNEI. This CDR3 comprises 14 residues.

This chain links TRBV10-3 with TRBJ1-1; D might be TRBD1 (6 bases). The CDR3 is made up of 13 amino acids. Trimming took off 10 bases at V and 5 bases at J, with 17 bases between the two ends. The germline V gene has CDR1 ENHRY and CDR2 SYGVKD. The CDR3: CANKGEGETEAFF. The CDR3 coding sequence is TGTGCCAATAAGGGGGAGGGGGAAACTGAAGCTTTCTTT.

The chain has TRBV28 and TRBJ2-7; D perhaps matches TRBD2 (5 bases). V lost 6 bases and J 0 bases, leaving 15 bases between the germline ends. Germline V gene data show CDR1 as MDHEN and CDR2 as SYDVKM. The CDR3 has 15 amino acids. CDR3 protein: CASRAGGSPSYEQYF. DNA of the CDR3: TGTGCCAGCAGGGCGGGTGGCAGCCCCTCCTACGAGCAGTACTTC.

The V and J genes are TRBV30 and TRBJ2-4, with a tentative D call TRBD2 (5 bases). Germline CDR1 reads GTSNPN; CDR2 reads SVGIG (reference sequence). There are 12 residues in the CDR3. Trimming removed 0 bases at V and 15 bases at J, with 15 bases between. CDR3 residues: CAWSVGRGVRYF. Here the CDR3 DNA reads TGTGCCTGGAGTGTAGGTCGGGGTGTTCGGTACTTC.

This clone was counted a single time. The V call is TRBV5-4, the J call TRBJ1-1; D might be TRBD1 (6 bases). Trimming stripped 4 bases from V and 5 bases from J, with 18 bases between. This CDR3 comprises 15 residues. CDR1 is SGHNT, CDR2 YYREEE, per germline (reference sequence). The CDR3 loop reads CASSPDRGLVTEAFF. For the CDR3, the DNA is TGTGCCAGCAGCCCGGATCGGGGGCTGGTTACTGAAGCTTTCTTT.

This sequence joins TRBV18 and TRBJ2-3; unclear D gene. CDR1 is KGHSH, CDR2 LQKENI, per germline. V shed 0 bases and J shed 5 bases, with 6 bases lying between them. The CDR3 is 13 amino acids. CDR3: CASSPPVVDTQYF. The CDR3 region has the DNA TGTGCCAGCTCACCACCTGTGGTAGATACGCAGTATTTT. Combining the CDR3 with reference TRBV18 and TRBJ2-3 gives the whole variable domain NAGVMQNPRHLVRRRGQEARLRCSPMKGHSHVYWYRQLPEEGLKFMVYLQKENIIDESGMPKERFSAEFPKEGPSILRIQQVVRGDSAAYFCASSPPVVDTQYFGPGTRLTVL.

This chain links TRBV11-2 with TRBJ2-3; 8 bases match TRBD2. CDR3 length: 14 amino acids. Germline CDR1 is SGHAT and CDR2 is FQNNGV. V lost 0 bases and J lost 11; bases outside the gene matches: 7. In DNA form, the CDR3 reads TGTGCCAGCAGCTTAGATCGCGGTAGCGGGGTGCAGTATTTT. It specifies CASSLDRGSGVQYF. Filled out from reference TRBV11-2 and TRBJ2-3, the complete variable domain reads EAGVAQSPRYKIIEKRQSVAFWCNPISGHATLYWYQQILGQGPKLLIQFQNNGVVDDSQLPKDRFSAERLKGVDSTLKIQPAKLEDSAVYLCASSLDRGSGVQYFGPGTRLTVL.

This rearrangement joins TRBV7-9 to TRBJ1-1, with D possibly being TRBD1 (5 bases). Trimming shortened V by 5 bases and J by 1 base, and 14 bases separated the two germline ends. Germline V gene lookup returns CDR1 SEHNR and CDR2 FQNEAQ (reference sequence). There are 15 residues in the CDR3. DNA for the CDR3: TGTGCCAGCAGCCCGCGACCAGGGACGAACACTGAAGCTTTCTTT. Protein sequence: CASSPRPGTNTEAFF.

Turning to this clone: The same CDR3 also results from other DNA sequences found in this sample. The chain carries TRBV5-1 and TRBJ2-5, with 9 bases fitting TRBD2. This CDR3 spans 15 amino acids. CDR1 and CDR2 (germline): SGHRS, YFSETQ. V gave up 7 bases and J gave up 5 bases; unmatched junction bases: 12. As DNA, the CDR3 is TGCGCCAGCTCGCCGGGGCTAGCGGGGAGGGAGACCCAGTACTTC. Protein product: CASSPGLAGRETQYF.

The V call is TRBV4-2, the J call TRBJ2-3, with D hard to call. The CDR3 spans 16 residues. V gave up 0 bases and J gave up 0 bases, with 10 bases separating them. CDR1 is LGHNA and CDR2 is YNFKEQ in the germline V gene. CDR3 region: CASSQEGRPSTDTQYF. As DNA, the CDR3 is TGTGCCAGCAGCCAAGAGGGCAGGCCTAGCACAGATACGCAGTATTTT.

The CDR3 DNA sequence: TGTGCCAGCAGCCCAGCGAACACCGGGGAGCTGTTTTTT. Encoded protein: CASSPANTGELFF. The chain combines TRBV28 with TRBJ2-2; no firm D call. Germline values: CDR1 MDHEN, CDR2 SYDVKM. This CDR3 region has 13 residues. With 6 bases removed from V and 0 bases from J, the gap between germline ends came to 5 bases.

Only a few counts were recorded for this clone. The chain links TRBV7-6 to TRBJ2-1, with 7 bases that match TRBD1. From germline, CDR1 is SGHVS and CDR2 FNYEAQ. This CDR3 is 14 amino acids long. Trimming at V came to 5 bases and at J to 2 bases, leaving 3 bases not matched to a gene. CDR3 in amino acids: CASSRGTAYNEQFF. CDR3 in DNA: TGTGCCAGCAGCAGAGGGACAGCCTACAATGAGCAGTTCTTC.